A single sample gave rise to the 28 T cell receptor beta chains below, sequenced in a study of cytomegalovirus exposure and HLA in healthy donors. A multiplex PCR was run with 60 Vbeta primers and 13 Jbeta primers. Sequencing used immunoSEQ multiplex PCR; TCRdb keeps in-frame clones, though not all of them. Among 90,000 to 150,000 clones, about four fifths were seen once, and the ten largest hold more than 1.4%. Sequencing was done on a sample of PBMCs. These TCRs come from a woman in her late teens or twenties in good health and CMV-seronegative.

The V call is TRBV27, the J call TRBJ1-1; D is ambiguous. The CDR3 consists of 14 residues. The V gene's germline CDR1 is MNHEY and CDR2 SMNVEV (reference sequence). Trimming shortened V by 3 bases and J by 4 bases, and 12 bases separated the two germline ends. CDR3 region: CASSLGGRGTEAFF. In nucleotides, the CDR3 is TGTGCCAGCAGTTTGGGAGGCCGGGGCACTGAAGCTTTCTTT.

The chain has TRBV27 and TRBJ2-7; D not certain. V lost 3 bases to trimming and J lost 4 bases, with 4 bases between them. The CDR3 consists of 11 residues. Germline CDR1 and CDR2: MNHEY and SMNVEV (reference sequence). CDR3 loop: CASSFGYEQYF. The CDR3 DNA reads TGTGCCAGCAGTTTCGGTTACGAGCAGTACTTC.

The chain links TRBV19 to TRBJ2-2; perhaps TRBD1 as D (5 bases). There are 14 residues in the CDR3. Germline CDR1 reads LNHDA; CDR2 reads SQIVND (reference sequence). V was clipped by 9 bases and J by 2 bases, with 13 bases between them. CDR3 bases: TGTGCCAGCAAAGACAGCCCTAACACCGGGGAGCTGTTTTTT. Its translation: CASKDSPNTGELFF.

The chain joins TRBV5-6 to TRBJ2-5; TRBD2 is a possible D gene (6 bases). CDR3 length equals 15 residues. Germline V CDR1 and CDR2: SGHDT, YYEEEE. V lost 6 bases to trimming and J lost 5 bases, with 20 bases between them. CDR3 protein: CASNVIGGAGETQYF. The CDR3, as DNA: TGTGCCAGCAACGTTATTGGCGGGGCCGGGGAGACCCAGTACTTC.

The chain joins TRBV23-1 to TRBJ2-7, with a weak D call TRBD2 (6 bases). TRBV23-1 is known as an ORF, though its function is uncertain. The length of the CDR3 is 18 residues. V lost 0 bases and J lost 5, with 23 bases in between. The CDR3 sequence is CASSQSIPGRYVGDEQYF. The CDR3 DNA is TGCGCCAGCAGTCAATCGATCCCAGGGAGGTATGTTGGCGACGAGCAGTACTTC.

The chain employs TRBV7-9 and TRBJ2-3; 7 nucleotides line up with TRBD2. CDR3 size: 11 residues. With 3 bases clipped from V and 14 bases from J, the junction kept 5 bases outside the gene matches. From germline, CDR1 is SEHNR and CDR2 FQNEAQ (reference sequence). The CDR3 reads CASSFGEGWYF. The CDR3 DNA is TGTGCCAGCAGCTTCGGGGAGGGTTGGTATTTT.

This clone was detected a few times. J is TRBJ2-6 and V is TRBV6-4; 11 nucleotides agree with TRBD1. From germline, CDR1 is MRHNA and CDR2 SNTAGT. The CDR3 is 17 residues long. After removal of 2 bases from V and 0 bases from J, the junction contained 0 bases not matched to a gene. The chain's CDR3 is CASSDGTGGSGANVLTF. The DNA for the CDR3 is TGTGCCAGCAGTGACGGGACAGGGGGCTCTGGGGCCAACGTCCTGACTTTC.

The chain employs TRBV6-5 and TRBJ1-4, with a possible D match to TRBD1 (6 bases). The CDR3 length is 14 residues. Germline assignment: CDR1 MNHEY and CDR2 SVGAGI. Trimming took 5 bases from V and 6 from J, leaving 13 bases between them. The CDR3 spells CASSVDRRYEKLFF. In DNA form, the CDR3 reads TGTGCCAGCAGTGTGGACAGACGGTATGAAAAACTGTTTTTT.

This CDR3 reads CASSEWGPEVYSGANVLTF. DNA for the CDR3: TGTGCCAGCAGTGAATGGGGGCCTGAGGTCTACTCTGGGGCCAACGTCCTGACTTTC. This chain connects TRBV2 to TRBJ2-6; a possible D gene is TRBD1 (6 bases). The germline V gene has CDR1 SNHLY and CDR2 FYNNEI. Trimming cost V 2 bases and J 0 bases, with 17 bases left between them. CDR3 length: 19 amino acids.

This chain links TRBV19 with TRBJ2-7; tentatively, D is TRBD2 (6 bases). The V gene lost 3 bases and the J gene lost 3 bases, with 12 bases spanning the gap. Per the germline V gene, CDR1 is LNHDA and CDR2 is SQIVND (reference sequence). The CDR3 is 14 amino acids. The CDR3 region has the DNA TGTGCCAGTAGTATTTCCGGGGGTGGCTACGAGCAGTACTTC. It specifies CASSISGGGYEQYF. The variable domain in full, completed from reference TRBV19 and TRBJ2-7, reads DGGITQSPKYLFRKEGQNVTLSCEQNLNHDAMYWYRQDPGQGLRLIYYSQIVNDFQKGDIAEGYSVSREKKESFPLTVTSAQKNPTAFYLCASSISGGGYEQYFGPGTRLTVT.

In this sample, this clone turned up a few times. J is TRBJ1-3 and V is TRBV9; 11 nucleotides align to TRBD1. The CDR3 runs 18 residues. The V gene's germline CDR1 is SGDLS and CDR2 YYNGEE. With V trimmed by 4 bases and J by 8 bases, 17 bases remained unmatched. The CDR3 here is CASSPRPGQGALLDTIYF. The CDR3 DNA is TGTGCCAGCAGCCCGCGACCAGGACAGGGGGCTCTCCTGGACACCATATATTTT.

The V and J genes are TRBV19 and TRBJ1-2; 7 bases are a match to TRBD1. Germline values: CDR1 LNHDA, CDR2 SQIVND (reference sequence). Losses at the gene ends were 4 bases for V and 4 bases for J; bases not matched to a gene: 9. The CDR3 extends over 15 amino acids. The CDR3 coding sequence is TGTGCCAGTAGTACTAGGGACAGTCTTTCCTATGGCTACACCTTC. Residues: CASSTRDSLSYGYTF. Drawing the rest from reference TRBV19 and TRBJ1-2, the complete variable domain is DGGITQSPKYLFRKEGQNVTLSCEQNLNHDAMYWYRQDPGQGLRLIYYSQIVNDFQKGDIAEGYSVSREKKESFPLTVTSAQKNPTAFYLCASSTRDSLSYGYTFGSGTRLTVV.

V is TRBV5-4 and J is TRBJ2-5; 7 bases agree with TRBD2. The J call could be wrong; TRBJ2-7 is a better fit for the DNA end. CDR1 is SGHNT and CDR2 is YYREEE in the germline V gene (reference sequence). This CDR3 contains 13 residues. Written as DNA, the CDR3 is TGTGCCAGCAGCTTGTCTAGCGGCTACGAGCAGTACTTC. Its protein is CASSLSSGYEQYF.

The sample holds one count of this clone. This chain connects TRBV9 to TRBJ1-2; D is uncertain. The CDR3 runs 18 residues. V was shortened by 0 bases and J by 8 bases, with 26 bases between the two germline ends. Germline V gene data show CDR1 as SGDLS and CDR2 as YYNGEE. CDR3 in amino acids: CASSVATDPHLPTGGYTF. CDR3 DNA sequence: TGTGCCAGCAGCGTAGCTACCGACCCCCACCTACCGACGGGGGGCTACACCTTC.

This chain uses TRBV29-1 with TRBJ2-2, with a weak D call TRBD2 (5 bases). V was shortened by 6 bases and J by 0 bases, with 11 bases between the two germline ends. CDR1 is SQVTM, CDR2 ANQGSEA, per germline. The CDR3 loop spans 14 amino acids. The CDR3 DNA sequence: TGCAGCGTGAGAGGAGGCGCGAACACCGGGGAGCTGTTTTTT. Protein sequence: CSVRGGANTGELFF.

The CDR3 here is CAWEALQKTNYGYTF. CDR3 nucleotide sequence: TGTGCCTGGGAAGCCCTACAGAAAACTAACTATGGCTACACCTTC. V and J are TRBV30 and TRBJ1-2; no firm D call. The CDR3 sequence is 15 residues long. The germline gives CDR1 GTSNPN, CDR2 SVGIG (reference sequence). V dropped 5 bases and J dropped 0 bases, with 16 bases sitting between them. Using reference TRBV30 and TRBJ1-2 for the parts outside the CDR3, the full variable domain is SQTIHQWPATLVQPVGSPLSLECTVEGTSNPNLYWYRQAAGRGLQLLFYSVGIGQISSEVPQNLSASRPQDRQFILSSKKLLLSDSGFYLCAWEALQKTNYGYTFGSGTRLTVV.

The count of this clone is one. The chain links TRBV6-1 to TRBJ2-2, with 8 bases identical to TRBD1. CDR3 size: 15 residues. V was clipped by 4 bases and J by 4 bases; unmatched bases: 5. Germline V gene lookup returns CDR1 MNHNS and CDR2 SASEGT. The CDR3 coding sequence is TGTGCCAGCAGTGGGCAGGGGGCGATCACCGGGGAGCTGTTTTTT. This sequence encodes CASSGQGAITGELFF.

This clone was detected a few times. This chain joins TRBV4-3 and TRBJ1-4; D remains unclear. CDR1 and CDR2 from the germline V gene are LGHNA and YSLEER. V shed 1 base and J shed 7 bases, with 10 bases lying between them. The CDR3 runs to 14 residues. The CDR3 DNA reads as TGCGCCAGCAGCCAAGTTCTGGAGGGTGAAAAACTGTTTTTT. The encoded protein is CASSQVLEGEKLFF.

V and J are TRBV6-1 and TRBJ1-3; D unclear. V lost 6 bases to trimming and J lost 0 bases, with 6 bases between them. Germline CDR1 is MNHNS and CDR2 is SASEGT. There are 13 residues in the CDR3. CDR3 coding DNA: TGTGCCAGCAGGACTAGCTCTGGAAACACCATATATTTT. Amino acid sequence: CASRTSSGNTIYF.

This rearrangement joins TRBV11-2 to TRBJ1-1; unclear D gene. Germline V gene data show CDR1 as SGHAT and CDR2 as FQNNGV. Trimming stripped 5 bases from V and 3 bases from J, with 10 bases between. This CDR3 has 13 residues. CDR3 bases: TGTGCCAGCAGCGTCCTAATAGACACTGAAGCTTTCTTT. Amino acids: CASSVLIDTEAFF. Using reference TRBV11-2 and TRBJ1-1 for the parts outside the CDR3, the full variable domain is EAGVAQSPRYKIIEKRQSVAFWCNPISGHATLYWYQQILGQGPKLLIQFQNNGVVDDSQLPKDRFSAERLKGVDSTLKIQPAKLEDSAVYLCASSVLIDTEAFFGQGTRLTVV.

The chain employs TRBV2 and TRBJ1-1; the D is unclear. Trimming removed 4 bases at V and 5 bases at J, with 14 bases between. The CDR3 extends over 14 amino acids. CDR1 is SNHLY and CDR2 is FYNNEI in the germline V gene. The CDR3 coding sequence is TGTGCCAGCAGTGTGGATAGGGAGGTTACTGAAGCTTTCTTT. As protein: CASSVDREVTEAFF.

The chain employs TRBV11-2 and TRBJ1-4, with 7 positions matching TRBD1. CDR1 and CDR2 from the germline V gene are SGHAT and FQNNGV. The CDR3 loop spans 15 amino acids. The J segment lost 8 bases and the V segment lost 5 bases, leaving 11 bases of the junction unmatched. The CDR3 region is CASSTIGTVEEKLFF. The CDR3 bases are TGTGCCAGCAGCACTATAGGGACAGTTGAAGAAAAACTGTTTTTT.

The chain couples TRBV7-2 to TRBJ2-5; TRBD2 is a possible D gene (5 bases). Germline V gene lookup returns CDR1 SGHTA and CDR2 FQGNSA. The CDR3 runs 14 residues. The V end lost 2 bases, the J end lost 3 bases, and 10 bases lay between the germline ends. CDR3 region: CASSLSRVEETQYF. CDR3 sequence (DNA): TGTGCCAGCAGCTTATCGAGGGTCGAAGAGACCCAGTACTTC. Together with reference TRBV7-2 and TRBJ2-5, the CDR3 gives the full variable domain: GAGVSQSPSNKVTEKGKDVELRCDPISGHTALYWYRQSLGQGLEFLIYFQGNSAPDKSGLPSDRFSAERTGGSVSTLTIQRTQQEDSAVYLCASSLSRVEETQYFGPGTRLLVL.

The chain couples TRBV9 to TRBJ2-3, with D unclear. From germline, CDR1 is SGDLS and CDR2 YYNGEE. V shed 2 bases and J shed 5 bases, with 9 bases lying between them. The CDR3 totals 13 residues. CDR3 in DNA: TGTGCCAGCAGCGTCGCCCCGGGAGATACGCAGTATTTT. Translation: CASSVAPGDTQYF. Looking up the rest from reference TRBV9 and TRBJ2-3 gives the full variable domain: DSGVTQTPKHLITATGQRVTLRCSPRSGDLSVYWYQQSLDQGLQFLIQYYNGEERAKGNILERFSAQQFPDLHSELNLSSLELGDSALYFCASSVAPGDTQYFGPGTRLTVL.

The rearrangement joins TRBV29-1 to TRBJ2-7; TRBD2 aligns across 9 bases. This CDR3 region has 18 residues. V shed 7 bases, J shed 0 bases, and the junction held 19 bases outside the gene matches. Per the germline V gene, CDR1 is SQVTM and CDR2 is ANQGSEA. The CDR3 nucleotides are TGCAGCGCGGGGCGCCTGGGAGCGGGGGGACCGCCCTCCTACGAGCAGTACTTC. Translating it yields CSAGRLGAGGPPSYEQYF.

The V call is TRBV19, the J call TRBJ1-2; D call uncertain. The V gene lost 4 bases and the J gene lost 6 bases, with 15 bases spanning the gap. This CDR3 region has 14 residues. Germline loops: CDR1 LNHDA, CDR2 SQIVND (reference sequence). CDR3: CASSKGTALDGYTF. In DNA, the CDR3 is TGTGCCAGTAGTAAAGGCACAGCTCTCGATGGCTACACCTTC.

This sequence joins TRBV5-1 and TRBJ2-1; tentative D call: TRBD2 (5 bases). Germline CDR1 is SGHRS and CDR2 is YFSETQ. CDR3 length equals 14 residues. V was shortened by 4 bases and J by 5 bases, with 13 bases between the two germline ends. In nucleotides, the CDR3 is TGCGCCAGCAGCCCGACGGGAACCGACAATGAGCAGTTCTTC. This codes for CASSPTGTDNEQFF.

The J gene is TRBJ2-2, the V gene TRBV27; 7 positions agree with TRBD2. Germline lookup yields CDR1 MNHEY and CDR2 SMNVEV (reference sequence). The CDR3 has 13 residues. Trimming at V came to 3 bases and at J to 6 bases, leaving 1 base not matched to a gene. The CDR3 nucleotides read TGTGCCAGCAGTTTCCGGGGGGCCGGGGAGCTGTTTTTT. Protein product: CASSFRGAGELFF.